The text below deals with one T cell receptor (beta chain). This clone was observed a handful of times. Its antigen is unknown. No much larger clonotype is one base removed from it; base qualities were not supplied. Genomic DNA was isolated using the Qiagen DNeasy kit from unsorted PBMCs as well as from negatively selected CD4+ and CD8+ fractions. Using primers that anneal to V and J segments, immunoSEQ multiplex PCR amplified the TCR beta CDR3 regions. A synthetic immune receptor repertoire was used to minimize amplification bias, and remaining bias was computationally removed after sequencing. The published analysis was carried out like this. Custom Python scripts were used to quantify repertoire diversity as the Shannon entropy index. Unsorted, CD4+ and CD8+ repertoires were analyzed separately, except in combined analyses where CD4+ and CD8+ sequences were merged in silico. Clonal expansion was defined as at least a 2-fold frequency increase after treatment relative to C1D1, with a pseudocount of 0.5 for undetected baseline clones. Clones with 0 or 1 copy at C1D1 were classified as singleton clones, and clones with 2 or more copies were classified as non-singleton clones. Clones expanded in unsorted samples were annotated as CD4+, CD8+ or unknown by matching protein sequences in sorted samples from the same patient. Wilcoxon tests on paired samples were used to test diversity changes from C1D1 to C4D1. TCRdb carries this immuneACCESS record with in-frame sequences only. Its versions omit some clonotypes, under half of them owing to an unresolved V gene in the studies checked, with the rest unexplained. The V and J calls and clone size are taken from that table; D and trimming were inferred from the DNA. The sample records about 20,000 clones, more than 75% of which are singletons. 7.2% of the sample is in the top ten clones.

The sample's time point label, decoded: cycle 4 day 1 (C4D1), after less than 7 weeks of nivolumab. All trial patients had relapsed after autologous stem cell transplantation, with cohorts A, B and C differing in prior brentuximab vedotin exposure. The trial cohort was composed of some 57 patients with relapsed/refractory classical Hodgkin lymphoma, for whom complete response, partial response or progressive disease was recorded as best overall response. Single-agent nivolumab was administered to trial patients in the multi-cohort phase II CheckMate 205 trial. An independent review committee assessed best overall response by applying the 2007 International Working Group response criteria. Trial PBMCs were collected immediately before nivolumab initiation (C1D1) and during therapy at cycle 2 day 1 and cycle 4 day 1. Peripheral blood was collected in 8 mL Vacutainer Cell Preparation Tubes, from which PBMCs were isolated by centrifugation and then cryopreserved.

The data are from a study of PD-1 blockade in classical Hodgkin lymphoma (dated by TCRdb to 2020 to 2022). About the investigation overall: Nivolumab dosing was 3 mg/kg intravenously every 2 weeks, continuing until either disease progression or unacceptable toxicity. To define a peripheral blood immune signature of response to PD-1 blockade in classical Hodgkin lymphoma, the study combined TCR beta sequencing with CyTOF.

Summary of the overall study and its limitations: Lower diversity was seen in patients whose nivolumab began less than 1 year after ASCT, and these patients were left out of later analyses so that immune reconstitution would not confound the results. Among trial patients, those achieving complete response had baseline diversity similar to that of newly diagnosed patients, while diversity was significantly lower in partial responders and progressors. Baseline TCR diversity was reported as lower in newly diagnosed patients than in healthy donors, and lower still in relapsed/refractory patients. The study was limited to a single clinical trial cohort, and causes of repertoire differences, possibly disease activity or prior therapy, remained undefined. By C4D1, a significant rise was seen in CD4+ TCR diversity but not in CD8+ TCR diversity (p=0.0027 vs p=0.16), and the rise was most apparent among complete responders (p=0.02).

The germline V gene encodes CDR1 MNHNY and CDR2 SVGAGI (reference sequence). Trimming takes 8 bases from V and 0 bases from J, and the germline ends sit 14 bases apart. The CDR3 starts with the cysteine, ends with the phenylalanine, and has 15 residues. The sequence is cut down to CDR3 DNA, 45 bases in frame from base 1. Recombination joined TRBV6-6 with TRBJ2-1; the D region may be TRBD1 or TRBD2, each matching 6 bases equally. The sequence was obtained from a human donor with classical Hodgkin lymphoma. This sample comprised peripheral blood mononuclear cells (PBMCs), obtained before the fourth cycle of nivolumab. The DNA sequence follows: TGTGCCAGCCGAATAGAGGGGGGCTCCTACAATGAGCAGTTCTTC. Protein translation: CASRIEGGSYNEQFF.